The clone carrying this TCR beta chain has just a few counts. The antigen is undetermined. Germline and junction disagree at one end, which may indicate a read error. The data are from a study of T cell repertoires in cytomegalovirus infection. Study-wide results and caveats: Using cumulative public TCR beta family frequency, the authors identified those who carried CMV together with the relevant HLA.

TCRdb called the reads again in MiXCR, with one record for every CDR3 protein. This repertoire shows over 300,000 distinct CDR3 sequences, over 7.5% found once; its top ten account for around 4.1%. The CDR3 sequence is 10 residues long. Per the germline V gene, CDR1 is SEHNR and CDR2 is FQNEAQ (reference sequence). J is TRBJ2-7 and V is TRBV7-9, with D possibly matching TRBD2 (6 bases). The sample comprised PBMCs. The clonotype comes from a human donor in good health (CMV status not recorded). Some clones in this sample may be carry-over from other donors' samples. DNA of the CDR3: TGTGCCACCGGCGGGGACCCGTGGGACTTC. It specifies CATGGDPWDF.